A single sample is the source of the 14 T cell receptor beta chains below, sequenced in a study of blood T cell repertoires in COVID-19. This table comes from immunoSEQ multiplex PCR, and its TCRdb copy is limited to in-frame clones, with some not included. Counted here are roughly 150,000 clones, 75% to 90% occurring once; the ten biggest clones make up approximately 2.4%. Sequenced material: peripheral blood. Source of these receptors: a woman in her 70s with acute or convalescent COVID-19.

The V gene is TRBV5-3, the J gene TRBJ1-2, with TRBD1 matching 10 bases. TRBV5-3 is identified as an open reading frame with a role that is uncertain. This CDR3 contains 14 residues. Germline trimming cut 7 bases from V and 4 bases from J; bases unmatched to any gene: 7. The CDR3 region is CARGRTGGSYGYTF. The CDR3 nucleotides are TGTGCCAGAGGGCGGACAGGGGGAAGCTATGGCTACACCTTC.

The CDR3 loop is CASRTDRASNQPQHF. DNA for the CDR3: TGTGCCAGTAGAACGGACAGGGCTAGCAATCAGCCCCAGCATTTT. The chain joins TRBV19 to TRBJ1-5; 8 bases are shared with TRBD1. This CDR3 region has 15 residues. V was pared by 6 bases and J by 0 bases, with 4 bases of the junction left unmatched. Germline CDR1 is LNHDA and CDR2 is SQIVND (reference sequence).

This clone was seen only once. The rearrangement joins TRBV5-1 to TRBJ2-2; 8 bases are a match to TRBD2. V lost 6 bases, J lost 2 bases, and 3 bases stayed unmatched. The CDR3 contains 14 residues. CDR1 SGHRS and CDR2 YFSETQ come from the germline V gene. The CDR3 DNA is TGCGCCAGCACAGGACTAGCTAACACCGGGGAGCTGTTTTTT. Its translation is CASTGLANTGELFF.

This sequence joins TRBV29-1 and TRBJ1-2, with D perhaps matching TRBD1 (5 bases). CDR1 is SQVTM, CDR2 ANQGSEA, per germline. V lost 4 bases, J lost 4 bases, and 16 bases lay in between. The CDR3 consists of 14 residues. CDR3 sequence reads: CSVVAGGMSYGYTF. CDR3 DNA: TGCAGCGTTGTCGCTGGGGGGATGAGCTATGGCTACACCTTC.

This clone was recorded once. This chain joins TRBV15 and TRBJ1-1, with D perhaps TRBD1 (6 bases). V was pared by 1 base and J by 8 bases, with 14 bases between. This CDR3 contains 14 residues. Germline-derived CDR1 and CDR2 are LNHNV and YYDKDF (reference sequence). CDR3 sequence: CATSRGWEGEEAFF. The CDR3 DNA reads TGTGCCACCAGCAGAGGATGGGAGGGGGAGGAAGCTTTCTTT.

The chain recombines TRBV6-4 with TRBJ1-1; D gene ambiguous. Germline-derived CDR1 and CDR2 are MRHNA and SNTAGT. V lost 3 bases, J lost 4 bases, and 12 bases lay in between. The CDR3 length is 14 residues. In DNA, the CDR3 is TGTGCCAGCAGTGAGCGGGCCGGCGGCACTGAAGCTTTCTTT. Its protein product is CASSERAGGTEAFF.

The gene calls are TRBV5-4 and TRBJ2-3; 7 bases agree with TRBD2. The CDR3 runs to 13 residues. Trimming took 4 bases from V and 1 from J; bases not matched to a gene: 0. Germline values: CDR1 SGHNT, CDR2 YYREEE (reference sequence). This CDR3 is CASSRGGTDTQYF. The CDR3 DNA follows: TGTGCCAGCAGCCGGGGGGGCACAGATACGCAGTATTTT.

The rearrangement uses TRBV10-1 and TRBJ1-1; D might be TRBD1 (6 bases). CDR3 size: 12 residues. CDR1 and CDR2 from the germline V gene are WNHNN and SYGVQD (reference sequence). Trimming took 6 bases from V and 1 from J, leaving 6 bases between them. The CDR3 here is CASRDRNTEAFF. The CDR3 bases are TGCGCCAGCAGGGACAGGAACACTGAAGCTTTCTTT.

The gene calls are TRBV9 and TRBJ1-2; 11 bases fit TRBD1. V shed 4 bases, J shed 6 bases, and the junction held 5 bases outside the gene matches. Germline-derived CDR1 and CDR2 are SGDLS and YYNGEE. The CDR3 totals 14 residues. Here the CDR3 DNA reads TGTGCCAGCAGCATTGGACAGGGGGCAGATGGCTACACCTTC. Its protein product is CASSIGQGADGYTF.

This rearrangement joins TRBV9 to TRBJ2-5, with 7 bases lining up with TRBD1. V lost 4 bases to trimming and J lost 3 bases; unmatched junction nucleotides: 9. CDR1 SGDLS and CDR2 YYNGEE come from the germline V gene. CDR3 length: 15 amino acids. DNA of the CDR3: TGTGCCAGCAGCCTCGGGACAGTTAACAAAGAGACCCAGTACTTC. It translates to CASSLGTVNKETQYF.

In DNA, the CDR3 is TGTGCCAGCAGTTTAAGGACAGTCACAGATACGCAGTATTTT. Its protein product is CASSLRTVTDTQYF. The rearrangement joins TRBV27 to TRBJ2-3; the D gene is possibly TRBD1 (6 bases). This CDR3 spans 14 amino acids. Trimming left V 2 bases short and J 2 bases short, with 8 bases between. The germline CDR1 and CDR2 sequences are MNHEY and SMNVEV (reference sequence).

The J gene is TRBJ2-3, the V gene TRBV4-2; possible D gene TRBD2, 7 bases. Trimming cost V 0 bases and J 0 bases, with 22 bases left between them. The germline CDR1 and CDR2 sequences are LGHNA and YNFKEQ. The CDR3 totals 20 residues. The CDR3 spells CASSQEWGLRGALSTDTQYF. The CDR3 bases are TGTGCCAGCAGCCAAGAATGGGGCCTCCGGGGGGCGTTGAGCACAGATACGCAGTATTTT.

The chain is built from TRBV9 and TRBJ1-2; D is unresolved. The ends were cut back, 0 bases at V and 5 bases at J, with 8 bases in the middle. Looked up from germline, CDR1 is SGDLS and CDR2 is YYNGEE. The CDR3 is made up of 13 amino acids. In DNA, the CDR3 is TGTGCCAGCAGCGTAGTCCCAGGTTATGGCTACACCTTC. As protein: CASSVVPGYGYTF.

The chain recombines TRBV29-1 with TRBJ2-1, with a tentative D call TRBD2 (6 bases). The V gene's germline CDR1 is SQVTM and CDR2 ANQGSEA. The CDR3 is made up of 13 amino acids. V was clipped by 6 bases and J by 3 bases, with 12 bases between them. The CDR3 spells CSVSPGGYNEQFF. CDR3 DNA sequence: TGCAGCGTATCACCCGGGGGCTACAATGAGCAGTTCTTC.